What follows is one T cell receptor (beta chain) and its context. In its sample, this clone comes out as large (0.1 to 1%). Its binding antigen is unknown. No base qualities exist here, and no much larger clone lies one base off it. V was cut back by 3 bases and J by 4 bases, leaving a gap of 7 bases between them. Reading the germline V gene gives CDR1 MDHEN and CDR2 SYDVKM. The CDR3 measures 12 amino acids from cysteine to phenylalanine. The retained sequence is limited to the CDR3, 36 bases, with the frame set at the first base. This entry comes from a study of T cells in localized non-small cell lung cancer (dated by TCRdb to the early 2020s). With respect to the entire study: The study analyzed T cell repertoires of a few hundred early-stage NSCLC patients, comparing tumors and uninvolved tumor-adjacent lungs. The mean age of the NSCLC patients was about 64 years, with 130 or so men and 110 or so women. The cohort was made up of some 240 treatment-naive NSCLC patients whose localized lung tumors had been resected.

Study-level results and caveats: Uninvolved tumor-adjacent lung showed the highest T cell clonality, higher than tumor, which suggests more focused antigenic responses in the adjacent lung. Because the study design was exploratory, TCR variables were selected using unadjusted p-values without false-discovery rate correction. Longer overall survival was associated with higher T cell density in blood, whereas shorter survival was associated with higher clonality in adjacent lung. Of the top 100 tumor clones, a median of approximately 60 were detected in paired uninvolved adjacent lung; approximately 30 were also among that lung's top 100. Because multi-region sequencing of the tumors was not done, intratumor heterogeneity could not be ruled out.

At diagnosis, tumor, uninvolved tumor-adjacent lung and peripheral blood were collected and then preserved as a mix of FFPE and fresh-frozen material. TCR beta CDR3 regions were sequenced from DNA using the immunoSEQ Assay. The published analysis was carried out like this. To compute T cell density, TCR beta template counts were normalized to usable DNA, which was estimated by amplifying housekeeping genes. Using the preseqR package, richness was estimated by extrapolating to 120,000 templates for tissue samples and 400,000 templates for PBMC samples. Clonality was calculated as one minus Pielou's evenness. To identify tissue-enriched TCRs, differential abundance testing was run on productive amino-acid clonotypes with a minimum total count of 5 and an alpha of 0.1. Repertoire overlap between compartments was quantified with the Jaccard Index and Morisita Overlap Index. GLIPH grouped TCR beta CDR3s together with public tetramer-defined viral CDR3s, and a viral motif had to include at least three viral sequences and also show V-gene enrichment. TCRdb stores this immuneACCESS table with in-frame sequences only. Part of the clones is absent; in the studies checked, under half of the shortfall reflects unresolved V genes, and no reason is known for the rest. That table supplies the V and J calls and clone size; D and trimming were determined from the DNA. This sample lists roughly 2,800 clones; more than 20% were detected once. Roughly 13% of the sample belongs to the ten largest clones.

The sequence is built from TRBV28 and TRBJ2-7; matching of 5 bases hints at TRBD1 as the D gene. The origin of this receptor is a man between 40 and 75 years old with stage I squamous cell lung carcinoma. The sample consisted of lung tumor tissue, taken before any cancer treatment. The CDR3 in this case is CASSLTEYEQYF. The DNA sequence follows: TGTGCCAGCAGTTTGACAGAATACGAGCAGTACTTC. Extended through the reference TRBV28 and TRBJ2-7 proteins, this CDR3 yields the full variable domain: DVKVTQSSRYLVKRTGEKVFLECVQDMDHENMFWYRQDPGLGLRLIYFSYDVKMKEKGDIPEGYSVSREKKERFSLILESASTNQTSMYLCASSLTEYEQYFGPGTRLTVT.